This section outlines one T cell receptor beta chain sequence together with its context. The antigen remains undetermined. TCRdb re-derived calls from the reads in MiXCR, one entry per CDR3 protein. This table holds about 180,000 distinct CDR3 sequences, 14% found once. Germline values: CDR1 LGHDT, CDR2 YNNKEL (reference sequence). V lost 1 base to trimming and J lost 1 base, with 12 bases between them. The CDR3 is 16 amino acids. This sample was included in a study of T cell repertoires in cytomegalovirus infection. Study-wide findings and caveats: In two of eight donors, the top clonotype was HLA-C-restricted CMV-specific.

The chain recombines TRBV3-1 with TRBJ2-3; D unclear. The specimen sequenced was PBMCs. This TCR was sampled from a human donor in good health (CMV status not recorded). Some clones in this sample may be carry-over from other donors' samples. The chain's CDR3 is CASSQGSPRGTDTQYF. CDR3 in DNA: TGTGCCAGCAGCCAAGGTTCCCCTCGGGGCACAGATACGCAGTATTTT.